Below are 10 T cell receptor beta chains sequenced from a single sample in a study of shared clonotypes between healthy human individuals. Sequenced by immunoSEQ multiplex PCR; TCRdb stores in-frame clones only, minus some. Of fewer than 1.6 million clones listed, just under 99% are singletons. The sequenced material came from naive CD4+ T cells sorted from blood. Subset given: CD45RA+ positively selected. The receptor set was obtained from a man aged 25-45 years in good health.

V usage is TRBV11-2 and J usage is TRBJ2-3, with TRBD2 matching 14 bases. The V gene's germline CDR1 is SGHAT and CDR2 FQNNGV. With V trimmed by 5 bases and J by 5 bases, 12 bases remained unmatched. The CDR3 spans 18 residues. The CDR3 spells CASSIRLAGGTLEDTQYF. The CDR3 DNA reads as TGTGCCAGCAGCATCCGACTAGCGGGGGGGACACTCGAAGATACGCAGTATTTT.

For this clone: Within the sample, other DNA sequences also encode this same CDR3. The chain has TRBV11-2 and TRBJ1-2; D not resolved. The CDR3 extends over 12 amino acids. V was trimmed by 2 bases and J by 0 bases, leaving 1 base between them. CDR1 SGHAT and CDR2 FQNNGV come from the germline V gene. The CDR3 bases are TGTGCCAGCAGCTTAACTAACTATGGCTACACCTTC. Protein: CASSLTNYGYTF.

The chain has TRBV2 and TRBJ1-2; D perhaps matches TRBD1 (6 bases). The germline CDR1 and CDR2 sequences are SNHLY and FYNNEI. The CDR3 length is 13 residues. Trimming took 4 bases from V and 7 from J, leaving 13 bases between them. The CDR3 protein is CASSVSGGGGYTF. CDR3 nucleotide sequence: TGTGCCAGCAGTGTTTCTGGGGGCGGTGGCTACACCTTC.

Written as DNA, the CDR3 is TGTGCCAGCAGCTTAGTTTCGGCAGGGCGTGGAGGCTACACCTTC. This encodes CASSLVSAGRGGYTF. The chain employs TRBV7-8 and TRBJ1-2; possibly TRBD1 for D (5 bases). The germline V gene encodes CDR1 SGHVS and CDR2 FQNEAQ. The V end lost 1 base, the J end lost 8 bases, and 17 bases lay between the germline ends. This CDR3 has 15 residues. Full variable domain (outside the CDR3, taken from reference TRBV7-8 and TRBJ1-2): GAGVSQSPRYKVAKRGQDVALRCDPISGHVSLFWYQQALGQGPEFLTYFQNEAQLDKSGLPSDRFFAERPEGSVSTLKIQRTQQEDSAVYLCASSLVSAGRGGYTFGSGTRLTVV.

The rearrangement uses TRBV15 and TRBJ2-1, with D perhaps assigned TRBD1 or TRBD2 (6 bases each). The ends were cut back, 0 bases at V and 0 bases at J, with 18 bases in the middle. Germline V gene sequence: CDR1 LNHNV, CDR2 YYDKDF (reference sequence). The CDR3 spans 19 residues. The CDR3 DNA reads TGTGCCACCAGCAGAGATACGATTGCGGGACAAGACTCCTACAATGAGCAGTTCTTC. Translation gives CATSRDTIAGQDSYNEQFF.

The chain joins TRBV28 to TRBJ1-2, with D uncertain. Trimming left V 4 bases short and J 4 bases short, with 16 bases between. The CDR3 consists of 15 residues. Germline V gene data show CDR1 as MDHEN and CDR2 as SYDVKM. CDR3 region: CASSSSVGVRYGYTF. DNA of the CDR3: TGTGCCAGCAGTTCTTCTGTCGGGGTCCGCTATGGCTACACCTTC.

A single count supports this clone. The chain combines TRBV10-2 with TRBJ2-1; TRBD2 is a possible D gene (5 bases). CDR1 is WSHSY, CDR2 SAAADI, per germline. The V end was cut by 8 bases, the J end by 6 bases, with 11 bases between. The length of the CDR3 is 12 residues. CDR3 sequence reads: CASRRGSNEQFF. In DNA form, the CDR3 reads TGCGCCAGCCGGCGTGGGAGCAATGAGCAGTTCTTC.

This sequence joins TRBV28 and TRBJ2-1; 7 nucleotides agree with TRBD2. Germline V gene data show CDR1 as MDHEN and CDR2 as SYDVKM. The CDR3 contains 14 residues. With V trimmed by 7 bases and J by 5 bases, 8 bases remained unmatched. The CDR3 DNA follows: TGTGCCAGCAACATACCGACTAGCAACAATGAGCAGTTCTTC. Its protein is CASNIPTSNNEQFF. Combining the CDR3 with reference TRBV28 and TRBJ2-1 gives the whole variable domain DVKVTQSSRYLVKRTGEKVFLECVQDMDHENMFWYRQDPGLGLRLIYFSYDVKMKEKGDIPEGYSVSREKKERFSLILESASTNQTSMYLCASNIPTSNNEQFFGPGTRLTVL.

This clone was found once. The chain recombines TRBV28 with TRBJ2-3, with D perhaps assigned TRBD1 or TRBD2 (5 bases each). Trimming left V 6 bases short and J 0 bases short, with 13 bases between. The CDR3 covers 15 residues. CDR1 and CDR2 (germline): MDHEN, SYDVKM. CDR3 sequence reads: CASSRDHPSTDTQYF. Written as DNA, the CDR3 is TGTGCCAGCAGCCGGGACCATCCTAGCACAGATACGCAGTATTTT.

The chain carries TRBV9 and TRBJ2-3; the match to TRBD1 covers 7 bases. V gave up 7 bases and J gave up 5 bases; unmatched junction bases: 10. The CDR3 has 14 residues. Germline lookup yields CDR1 SGDLS and CDR2 YYNGEE. CDR3 sequence reads: CASAHDRAGDTQYF. For the CDR3, the DNA is TGTGCCAGCGCTCATGACAGGGCAGGAGATACGCAGTATTTT.